These 2 T cell receptor beta chains share one sample of origin, sequenced in a study of blood T cells in healthy people across ages. Primed by a sample-barcoded 5' primer and a J-beta primer mix, a second PCR proceeded for about 6 to 11 cycles. In TCRdb, the 5' RACE reads were re-called with MiXCR into one record per CDR3 protein. This table has roughly 800,000 distinct CDR3 sequences, around 25% appearing once. These data also formed part of another study, on T cells of mothers and their children.

The sequenced material came from blood. The receptors come from a boy between 10 and 17 years old in good health.

CDR3 nucleotides: TGTGCCAGCAGTTACGGGCCGTTCTACGAGCAGTACTTC. It yields the protein CASSYGPFYEQYF. J is TRBJ2-7 and V is TRBV6-2 or TRBV6-3, with D hard to call. CDR3 length: 13 residues. The ends were cut back, 2 bases at V and 3 bases at J, with 8 bases in the middle. Looked up from germline, CDR1 is MNHEY and CDR2 is SVGEGT.

This clonotype has a handful of counts. The chain is built from TRBV3-1 and TRBJ2-7; D possibly corresponds to TRBD2 (6 bases). The V gene's germline CDR1 is LGHDT and CDR2 YNNKEL (reference sequence). V was shortened by 0 bases and J by 2 bases, with 11 bases between the two germline ends. This CDR3 spans 15 amino acids. The CDR3 DNA follows: TGTGCCAGCAGCCAAGAGGTGGACTACCCCTACGAGCAGTACTTC. Protein product: CASSQEVDYPYEQYF.